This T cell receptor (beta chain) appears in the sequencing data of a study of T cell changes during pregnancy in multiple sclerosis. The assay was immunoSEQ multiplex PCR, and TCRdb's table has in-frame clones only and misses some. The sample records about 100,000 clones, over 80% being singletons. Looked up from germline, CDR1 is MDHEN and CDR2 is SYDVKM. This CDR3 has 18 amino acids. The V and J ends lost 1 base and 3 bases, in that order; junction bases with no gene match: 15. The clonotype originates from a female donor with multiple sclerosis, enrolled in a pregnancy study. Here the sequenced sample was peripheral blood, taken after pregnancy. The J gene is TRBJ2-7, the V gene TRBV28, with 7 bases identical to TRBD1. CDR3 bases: TGTGCCAGCAGTTTATATAGGGACAGTACTATCCCCCTCTACGAGCAGTACTTC. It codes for CASSLYRDSTIPLYEQYF. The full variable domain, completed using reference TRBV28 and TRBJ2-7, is DVKVTQSSRYLVKRTGEKVFLECVQDMDHENMFWYRQDPGLGLRLIYFSYDVKMKEKGDIPEGYSVSREKKERFSLILESASTNQTSMYLCASSLYRDSTIPLYEQYFGPGTRLTVT.